What follows describes a single T cell receptor (beta chain). Its cognate antigen is unknown. The CDR3 has 13 amino acids. The V end lost 5 bases, the J end lost 4 bases, and 10 bases lay between the germline ends. The germline CDR1 and CDR2 sequences are SGHVS and FQNEAQ. This entry comes from a study of cytomegalovirus exposure and HLA in healthy donors. Sequenced by immunoSEQ multiplex PCR; TCRdb stores in-frame clones only, minus some. The sample contains around 190,000 clones, 85% of which appear only once. Study-level findings and limits: Cytomegalovirus association was assigned to more than 150 TCR beta chains.

The V and J genes are TRBV7-8 and TRBJ2-3; D is undetermined. The sequenced sample consisted of PBMCs. This sequence originates from a man aged 18 to 29 in good health and CMV-seropositive. The CDR3 protein is CASSITPADTQYF. DNA for the CDR3: TGTGCCAGCAGCATAACACCCGCAGATACGCAGTATTTT.